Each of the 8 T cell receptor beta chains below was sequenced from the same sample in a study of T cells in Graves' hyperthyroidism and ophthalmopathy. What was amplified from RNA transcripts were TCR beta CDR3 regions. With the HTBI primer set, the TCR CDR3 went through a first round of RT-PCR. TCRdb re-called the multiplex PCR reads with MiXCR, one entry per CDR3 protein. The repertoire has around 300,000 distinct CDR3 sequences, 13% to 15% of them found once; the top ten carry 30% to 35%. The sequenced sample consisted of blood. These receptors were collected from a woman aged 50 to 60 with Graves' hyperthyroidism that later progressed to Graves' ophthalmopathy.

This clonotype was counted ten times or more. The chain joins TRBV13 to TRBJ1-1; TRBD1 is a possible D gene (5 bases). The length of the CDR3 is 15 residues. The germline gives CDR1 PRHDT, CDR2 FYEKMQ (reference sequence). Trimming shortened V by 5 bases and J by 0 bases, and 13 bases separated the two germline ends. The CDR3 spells CASSAPRALNTEAFF. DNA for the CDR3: TGTGCCAGCAGCGCTCCCAGGGCGCTGAACACTGAAGCTTTCTTT.

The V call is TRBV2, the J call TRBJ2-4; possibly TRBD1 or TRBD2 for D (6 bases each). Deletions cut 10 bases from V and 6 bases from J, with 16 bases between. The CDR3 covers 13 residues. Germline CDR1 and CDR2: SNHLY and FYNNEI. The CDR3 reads CATLGRGGNIQYF. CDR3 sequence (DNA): TGTGCCACCCTCGGCAGGGGAGGAAACATTCAGTACTTC. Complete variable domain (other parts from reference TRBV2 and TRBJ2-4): EPEVTQTPSHQVTQMGQEVILRCVPISNHLYFYWYRQILGQKVEFLVSFYNNEISEKSEIFDDQFSVERPDGSNFTLKIRSTKLEDSAMYFCATLGRGGNIQYFGAGTRLSVL.

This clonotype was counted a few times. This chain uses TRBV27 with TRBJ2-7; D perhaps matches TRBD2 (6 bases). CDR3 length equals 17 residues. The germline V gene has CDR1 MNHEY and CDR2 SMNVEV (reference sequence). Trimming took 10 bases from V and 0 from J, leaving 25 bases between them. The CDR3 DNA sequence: TGTGCCAACCGAGCGGAACCTATATCGGGACTCTCCTACGAGCAGTACTTC. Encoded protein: CANRAEPISGLSYEQYF.

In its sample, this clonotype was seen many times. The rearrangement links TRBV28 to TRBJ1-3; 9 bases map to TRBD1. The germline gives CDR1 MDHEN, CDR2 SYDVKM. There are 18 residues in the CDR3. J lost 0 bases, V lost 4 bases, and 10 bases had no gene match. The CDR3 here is CASSSLRDRANSGNTIYF. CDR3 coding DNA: TGTGCCAGCAGTTCGTTGCGGGACAGGGCAAACTCTGGAAACACCATATATTTT.

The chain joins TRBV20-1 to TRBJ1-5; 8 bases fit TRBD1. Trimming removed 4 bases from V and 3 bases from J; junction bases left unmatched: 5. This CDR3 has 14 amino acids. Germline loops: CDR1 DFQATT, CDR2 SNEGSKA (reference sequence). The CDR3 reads CSAKGTGFNQPQHF. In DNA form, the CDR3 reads TGCAGTGCTAAAGGGACAGGATTCAATCAGCCCCAGCATTTT.

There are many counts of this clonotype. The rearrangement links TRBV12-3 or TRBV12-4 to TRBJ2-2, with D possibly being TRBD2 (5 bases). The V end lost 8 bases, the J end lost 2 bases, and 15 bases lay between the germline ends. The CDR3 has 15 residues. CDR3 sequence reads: CASGAGRLNTGELFF. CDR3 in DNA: TGTGCCAGCGGTGCGGGCAGGCTCAACACCGGGGAGCTGTTTTTT.

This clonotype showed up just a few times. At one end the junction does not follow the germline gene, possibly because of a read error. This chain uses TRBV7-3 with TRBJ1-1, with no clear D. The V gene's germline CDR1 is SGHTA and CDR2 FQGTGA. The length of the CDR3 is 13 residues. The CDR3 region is CASSLTGQTEALF. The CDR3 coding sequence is TGTGCCAGCAGCTTAACAGGGCAGACTGAAGCTCTCTTT. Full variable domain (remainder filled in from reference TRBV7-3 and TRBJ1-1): GAGVSQTPSNKVTEKGKYVELRCDPISGHTALYWYRQSLGQGPEFLIYFQGTGAADDSGLPNDRFFAVRPEGSVSTLKIQRTERGDSAVYLCASSLTGQTEALFGQGTRLTVV.

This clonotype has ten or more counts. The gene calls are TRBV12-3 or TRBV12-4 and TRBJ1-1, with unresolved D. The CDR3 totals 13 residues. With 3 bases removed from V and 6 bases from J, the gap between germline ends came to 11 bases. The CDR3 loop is CASSLGGDAEAFF. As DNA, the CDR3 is TGTGCCAGCAGTTTGGGTGGAGACGCTGAAGCTTTCTTT.